Presented here are 28 T cell receptor beta chains from one specimen sequenced in a study of cytomegalovirus exposure and HLA in healthy donors. PCR was performed using 60 Vbeta and 13 Jbeta primers. Clones were read by immunoSEQ multiplex PCR, and TCRdb kept only the in-frame ones, dropping some. The sample includes some 140,000 clones, roughly 77% of them seen just once. Sequencing was performed on PBMCs. The source is a female donor in good health and CMV-seronegative.

The J gene is TRBJ1-2, the V gene TRBV4-1; a weak D match, TRBD1 (5 bases). Germline loops: CDR1 MGHRA, CDR2 YSYEKL. This CDR3 has 14 residues. Trimming stripped 4 bases from V and 5 bases from J, with 14 bases between. Here the CDR3 reads CASSPRGGLYGYTF. CDR3 DNA sequence: TGCGCCAGCAGCCCGAGGGGAGGGTTATATGGCTACACCTTC.

This clone was observed a handful of times. V usage is TRBV6-6 and J usage is TRBJ1-2; D remains ambiguous. Germline CDR1 and CDR2: MNHNY and SVGAGI (reference sequence). This CDR3 comprises 14 residues. Between the trimmed V and J ends, which lost 6 bases and 8 bases, there was a span of 19 bases. As DNA, the CDR3 is TGTGCCAGCAGACCGCCGGGTGCCCTATCCGGCTACACCTTC. Its protein is CASRPPGALSGYTF.

The genes are TRBV7-2 and TRBJ1-5; the match to TRBD1 covers 7 bases. The CDR3 covers 14 residues. Germline assignment: CDR1 SGHTA and CDR2 FQGNSA. V dropped 4 bases and J dropped 6; count of bases not matched to a gene: 6. The CDR3, as DNA: TGTGCCAGCAGCTCGACAGGGTGGGGTCAGCCCCAGCATTTT. This sequence encodes CASSSTGWGQPQHF.

This chain links TRBV7-9 with TRBJ2-7, with D possibly TRBD2 on 6 matching bases. Germline CDR1 SEHNR, CDR2 FQNEAQ (reference sequence). V was trimmed by 8 bases and J by 6 bases, leaving 20 bases between them. The CDR3 sequence is 14 residues long. This CDR3 reads CASQAYGGASEQYF. In DNA, the CDR3 is TGTGCCAGCCAGGCGTACGGCGGGGCTTCCGAGCAGTACTTC.

The chain recombines TRBV7-2 with TRBJ2-4, with D perhaps TRBD1 (5 bases). In germline, CDR1 is SGHTA, CDR2 FQGNSA. The V end was cut by 5 bases, the J end by 1 base, with 15 bases between. The CDR3 length is 16 residues. CDR3 region: CASSENPGWAKNIQYF. CDR3 nucleotides: TGTGCCAGCAGCGAAAACCCAGGGTGGGCCAAAAACATTCAGTACTTC.

The chain is built from TRBV6-1 and TRBJ1-2, with 7 bases identical to TRBD1. V lost 7 bases to trimming and J lost 4 bases; unmatched junction nucleotides: 12. Germline assignment: CDR1 MNHNS and CDR2 SASEGT. The length of the CDR3 is 15 residues. DNA for the CDR3: TGTGCCAGCACCCTGGACAGGTCTTTTTCCTATGGCTACACCTTC. It specifies CASTLDRSFSYGYTF.

The CDR3 reads CASSELGMIGYNEQFF. CDR3 bases: TGTGCCAGCAGTGAACTCGGGATGATCGGCTACAATGAGCAGTTCTTC. The chain recombines TRBV5-6 with TRBJ2-1, with D maybe TRBD2 (5 bases). Trimming stripped 5 bases from V and 3 bases from J, with 18 bases between. This CDR3 contains 16 residues. The V gene's germline CDR1 is SGHDT and CDR2 YYEEEE.

V gene TRBV15 combines with J gene TRBJ2-1, with 8 bases lining up with TRBD2. Germline values: CDR1 LNHNV, CDR2 YYDKDF (reference sequence). The length of the CDR3 is 16 residues. The V gene end was trimmed by 6 bases and the J gene end by 5 bases; junction bases not matched to a gene: 12. CDR3 sequence (DNA): TGTGCCACCAGTCCCCCGTCGGGACTAGGGAACAATGAGCAGTTCTTC. Translated, it gives CATSPPSGLGNNEQFF.

V usage is TRBV5-1 and J usage is TRBJ2-7; 10 bases align to TRBD1. Germline V gives CDR1 SGHRS, CDR2 YFSETQ. This CDR3 region has 15 residues. V gave up 0 bases and J gave up 9 bases; unmatched junction bases: 9. In DNA form, the CDR3 reads TGCGCCAGCAGCTTGGATGGGACAGGGGTTGCTTGGCAGTACTTC. As protein: CASSLDGTGVAWQYF.

As DNA, the CDR3 is TGCGCCAGCAGCCAAGAGCGGGACAGGGGGGACGAGCAGTACTTC. Its protein product is CASSQERDRGDEQYF. This rearrangement joins TRBV4-3 to TRBJ2-7; 11 nucleotides align to TRBD1. After removal of 0 bases from V and 5 bases from J, the junction contained 3 bases not matched to a gene. CDR1 LGHNA and CDR2 YSLEER come from the germline V gene. The CDR3 runs to 15 residues.

The chain is built from TRBV4-3 and TRBJ2-7; D is ambiguous. The CDR3 is 13 residues long. V gave up 2 bases and J gave up 1 base, with 6 bases separating them. Germline lookup yields CDR1 LGHNA and CDR2 YSLEER. DNA of the CDR3: TGCGCCAGCAGCCAATACGAGTCCTACGAGCAGTACTTC. Translation: CASSQYESYEQYF.

V gene TRBV11-1 combines with J gene TRBJ2-1, with 9 bases identical to TRBD1. V dropped 5 bases and J dropped 1; count of bases not matched to a gene: 6. This CDR3 contains 16 residues. CDR1 is SGHAT and CDR2 is FQDESV in the germline V gene (reference sequence). The CDR3, as DNA: TGTGCCAGCAGCCCAATACAGGGGGCGTCCTACAATGAGCAGTTCTTC. Its protein product is CASSPIQGASYNEQFF.

This clone has a single count. The V gene is TRBV5-4, the J gene TRBJ2-1; TRBD2 aligns across 10 bases. Losses at the gene ends were 10 bases for V and 13 bases for J; bases not matched to a gene: 14. The CDR3 totals 13 residues. Germline values: CDR1 SGHNT, CDR2 YYREEE (reference sequence). As DNA, the CDR3 is TGTGCCGCAGGGGCAGGAGTAGCGGGGGGACAGTTCTTC. Its translation is CAAGAGVAGGQFF.

This chain joins TRBV6-6 and TRBJ1-1; D gene ambiguous. CDR1 is MNHNY and CDR2 is SVGAGI in the germline V gene (reference sequence). The CDR3 has 14 residues. Trimming took 2 bases from V and 4 from J, leaving 11 bases between them. The CDR3 DNA reads as TGTGCCAGCAGTTACGCCGGGGTCGGCACTGAAGCTTTCTTT. Its protein is CASSYAGVGTEAFF.

The chain links TRBV5-1 to TRBJ1-6; 8 nucleotides match TRBD1. J lost 9 bases, V lost 4 bases, and 6 bases had no gene match. CDR1 and CDR2 (germline): SGHRS, YFSETQ. CDR3 length: 14 residues. CDR3 region: CASSTGQGGSPLHF. Written as DNA, the CDR3 is TGCGCCAGCAGCACAGGACAGGGTGGTTCACCCCTCCACTTT.

The chain recombines TRBV10-3 with TRBJ1-2; 8 nucleotides align to TRBD1. Trimming cost V 4 bases and J 4 bases; bases outside gene matches: 8. In germline, CDR1 is ENHRY, CDR2 SYGVKD. The CDR3 spans 15 residues. The CDR3 bases are TGTGCCATCAGTGCAGGACAGGGAGACTTCTATGGCTACACCTTC. It is translated as CAISAGQGDFYGYTF.

The V gene is TRBV28, the J gene TRBJ1-1, with 9 bases that match TRBD1. Germline trimming cut 5 bases from V and 0 bases from J; bases unmatched to any gene: 13. The CDR3 has 18 amino acids. Germline V gene data show CDR1 as MDHEN and CDR2 as SYDVKM. CDR3 in amino acids: CASSLSTGTGWLNTEAFF. The CDR3 coding sequence is TGTGCCAGCAGTCTATCAACCGGGACAGGGTGGTTGAACACTGAAGCTTTCTTT.

This rearrangement joins TRBV19 to TRBJ2-2; D may be TRBD1 (6 bases). Trimming left V 6 bases short and J 0 bases short, with 8 bases between. Looked up from germline, CDR1 is LNHDA and CDR2 is SQIVND (reference sequence). The CDR3 runs 14 residues. In DNA form, the CDR3 reads TGTGCCAGTAGAGACAGGCCGAACACCGGGGAGCTGTTTTTT. This codes for CASRDRPNTGELFF.

The V and J genes are TRBV19 and TRBJ1-3, with D possibly being TRBD1 (6 bases). The CDR3 runs to 16 residues. Trimming pared 6 bases from V and 0 bases from J, leaving 15 bases between. CDR1 LNHDA and CDR2 SQIVND come from the germline V gene (reference sequence). CDR3 nucleotide sequence: TGTGCCAGTAGCTGGACAGCTACCCTCTCTGGAAACACCATATATTTT. Its protein product is CASSWTATLSGNTIYF.

The chain joins TRBV29-1 to TRBJ2-2, with a weak D call TRBD2 (6 bases). Germline V gives CDR1 SQVTM, CDR2 ANQGSEA. The CDR3 is made up of 14 amino acids. V lost 4 bases, J lost 6 bases, and 15 bases lay in between. CDR3: CSVGNLGGPGELFF. DNA for the CDR3: TGCAGCGTTGGGAATCTGGGAGGTCCCGGGGAGCTGTTTTTT.

The gene calls are TRBV20-1 and TRBJ2-7; weak D call: TRBD2 (5 bases). The V gene's germline CDR1 is DFQATT and CDR2 SNEGSKA (reference sequence). Trimming took off 4 bases at V and 5 bases at J, with 6 bases between the two ends. The CDR3 extends over 10 amino acids. DNA for the CDR3: TGCAGTGCTACCGGGGACGAGCAGTACTTC. It specifies CSATGDEQYF.

About this clone: Other DNA sequences in this specimen translate into the identical CDR3. This chain joins TRBV7-3 and TRBJ2-5; D call uncertain. Germline CDR1 reads SGHTA; CDR2 reads FQGTGA. This CDR3 has 12 residues. V was shortened by 2 bases and J by 4 bases, with 5 bases between the two germline ends. CDR3: CASSLDRETQYF. DNA of the CDR3: TGTGCCAGCAGCTTAGATAGAGAGACCCAGTACTTC.

V and J are TRBV19 and TRBJ1-2, with a weak D call TRBD1 (5 bases). The length of the CDR3 is 13 residues. V was cut by 7 bases and J by 1 base, with 10 bases left in between. Germline CDR1 and CDR2: LNHDA and SQIVND (reference sequence). The CDR3 protein is CASTTRVNYGYTF. The CDR3 DNA sequence: TGTGCCAGTACGACCAGGGTTAACTATGGCTACACCTTC.

The chain links TRBV5-1 to TRBJ2-1; TRBD1 matches 9 bases. From germline, CDR1 is SGHRS and CDR2 YFSETQ. V gave up 3 bases and J gave up 4 bases; unmatched junction bases: 8. This CDR3 region has 16 residues. For the CDR3, the DNA is TGCGCCAGCAGCTCCTGGGGACAGGGTGGGTACAATGAGCAGTTCTTC. Residues: CASSSWGQGGYNEQFF.

This clone showed up just a few times. The chain has TRBV7-2 and TRBJ1-1; 9 nucleotides align to TRBD1. The junction had 10 bases not matched to a gene; V was cut back by 2 bases and J by 0 bases. The CDR3 contains 18 residues. Germline lookup yields CDR1 SGHTA and CDR2 FQGNSA. CDR3 in amino acids: CASSLRAGTGTLNTEAFF. The CDR3 DNA reads as TGTGCCAGCAGCTTACGAGCCGGGACAGGGACTCTGAACACTGAAGCTTTCTTT.

J is TRBJ1-3 and V is TRBV15; D uncertain. Trimming pared 1 base from V and 2 bases from J, leaving 6 bases between. There are 14 residues in the CDR3. Looked up from germline, CDR1 is LNHNV and CDR2 is YYDKDF (reference sequence). The CDR3 spells CATSRGEAGNTIYF. The DNA of the CDR3 is TGTGCCACCAGCAGAGGGGAGGCTGGAAACACCATATATTTT.

The chain is built from TRBV5-4 and TRBJ2-7; D is ambiguous. This CDR3 has 13 amino acids. V lost 0 bases and J 5 bases, leaving 9 bases between the germline ends. Per the germline V gene, CDR1 is SGHNT and CDR2 is YYREEE (reference sequence). The CDR3 spells CASSLEQRDEQYF. The CDR3 DNA follows: TGTGCCAGCAGCTTGGAGCAGCGAGACGAGCAGTACTTC.

This clone was picked up one time. The chain employs TRBV4-1 and TRBJ2-1, with unresolved D. The CDR3 loop spans 13 amino acids. Germline V gene data show CDR1 as MGHRA and CDR2 as YSYEKL. V lost 1 base to trimming and J lost 7 bases, with 8 bases between them. CDR3 nucleotide sequence: TGCGCCAGCAGCCAAGCTTGGAGAAATGAGCAGTTCTTC. Residues: CASSQAWRNEQFF.